This T cell receptor beta chain is from a study of naive and memory T cell subsets. V lost 6 bases, J lost 5 bases, and 13 bases lay in between. Germline CDR1 DFQATT, CDR2 SNEGSKA (reference sequence). The CDR3 has 12 amino acids. This clonotype was seen more than once but under ten times. Antigen specificity is unknown. Study results and limitations: Between naive and memory subsets, TCR abundance power law exponents differed. Naive repertoires, especially CD8, held a few larger clonotypes, possibly memory cells re-expressing CD45RA. Naive and memory repertoire findings lacked a ground truth for validation.

Two oligonucleotides, mixed equimolar, formed the beta constant-region primer covering TRBC1 and TRBC2. Ligated cDNA was amplified by four rounds of PCR with nested alpha and beta constant-region primers and SP2. TCRdb called the UMI-ligation and nested PCR reads again in MiXCR, with one record for every CDR3 protein. The data show 85,000 or so distinct CDR3 sequences, about 10% seen once. Four subsets defined by CD45RA and CD27 were sorted after CD3, CD4, CD8 and live/dead staining. Material: naive CD8+ T cells from blood. This sequence originates from a human donor in good health. The chain joins TRBV20-1 to TRBJ2-5; D may be TRBD1 (6 bases). CDR3 amino acids: CSARGGWETQYF. CDR3 sequence (DNA): TGCAGTGCCCGAGGGGGTTGGGAGACCCAGTACTTC.